This TCR beta chain originates from a study of human T cells and chemical hapten exposure. Looking at the study overall: Epicutaneous patch tests delivered 0.01% DPC to the upper back, with evaluation at 6 days. Small pooled library volume differences mainly caused per-sample TCR yield variation.

Findings and caveats of the study: Counts of TCRs above 1 in 1000 frequency stayed unchanged with DPC sensitization.

Turning to this clonotype: Its antigen is still unknown.

TCRdb processed the RACE reads anew with MiXCR; each CDR3 protein has one entry. The sample records approximately 260,000 distinct CDR3 sequences, roughly 8.9% being singletons. Time point specified: pre-sensitization, week 0. The sample's treatment: therapeutic diphenylcyclopropenone sensitization with weekly scalp DPC. CDR3 length: 15 residues. Germline loops: CDR1 SGHRS, CDR2 YFSETQ. Deletions cut 3 bases from V and 4 bases from J, with 15 bases between. This rearrangement joins TRBV5-1 to TRBJ2-3; the D gene is possibly TRBD2 (6 bases). Material: whole blood, obtained in connection with sensitization to the hapten diphenylcyclopropenone (DPC). The sequence derives from a middle-aged woman with alopecia areata. Some clones in this sample may be carry-over from other donors' samples. The CDR3 coding sequence is TGCGCCAGCAGCTCGGGGGACCGAAGCTCAGATACGCAGTATTTT. Protein: CASSSGDRSSDTQYF. The full variable domain, its missing parts supplied by reference TRBV5-1 and TRBJ2-3, is KAGVTQTPRYLIKTRGQQVTLSCSPISGHRSVSWYQQTPGQGLQFLFEYFSETQRNKGNFPGRFSGRQFSNSRSEMNVSTLELGDSALYLCASSSGDRSSDTQYFGPGTRLTVL.